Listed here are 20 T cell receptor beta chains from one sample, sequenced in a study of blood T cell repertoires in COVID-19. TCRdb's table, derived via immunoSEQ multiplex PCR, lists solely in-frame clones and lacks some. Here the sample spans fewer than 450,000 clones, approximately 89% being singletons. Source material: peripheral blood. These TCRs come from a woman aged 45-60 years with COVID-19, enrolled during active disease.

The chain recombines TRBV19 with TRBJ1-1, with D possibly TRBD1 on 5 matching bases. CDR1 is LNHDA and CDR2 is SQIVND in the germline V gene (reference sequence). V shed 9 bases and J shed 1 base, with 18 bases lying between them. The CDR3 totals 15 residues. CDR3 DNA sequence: TGTGCCAGCCGGAGCAGGGTATTGGAGAACACTGAAGCTTTCTTT. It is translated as CASRSRVLENTEAFF.

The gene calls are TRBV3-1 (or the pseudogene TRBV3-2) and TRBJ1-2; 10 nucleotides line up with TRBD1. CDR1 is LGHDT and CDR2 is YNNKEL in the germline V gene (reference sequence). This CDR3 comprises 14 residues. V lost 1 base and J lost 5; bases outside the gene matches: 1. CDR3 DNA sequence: TGTGCCAGCAGCCAAGGACAGGGGGCTTATGGCTACACCTTC. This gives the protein CASSQGQGAYGYTF.

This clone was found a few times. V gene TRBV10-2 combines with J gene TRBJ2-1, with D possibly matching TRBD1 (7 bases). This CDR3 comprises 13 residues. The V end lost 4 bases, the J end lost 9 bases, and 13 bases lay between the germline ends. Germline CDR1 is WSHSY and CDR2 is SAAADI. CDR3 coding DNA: TGCGCCAGCAGTGGAGGAGGGGGCGGTGAGCAGTTCTTC. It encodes CASSGGGGGEQFF.

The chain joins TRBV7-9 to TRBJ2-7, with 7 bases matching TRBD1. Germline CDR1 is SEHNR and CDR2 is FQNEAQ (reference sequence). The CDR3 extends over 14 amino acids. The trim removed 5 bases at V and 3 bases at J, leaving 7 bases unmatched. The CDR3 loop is CASSPGTAVYEQYF. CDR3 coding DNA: TGTGCCAGCAGCCCCGGGACAGCCGTCTACGAGCAGTACTTC. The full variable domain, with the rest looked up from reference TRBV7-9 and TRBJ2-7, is DTGVSQNPRHKITKRGQNVTFRCDPISEHNRLYWYRQTLGQGPEFLTYFQNEAQLEKSRLLSDRFSAERPKGSFSTLEIQRTEQGDSAMYLCASSPGTAVYEQYFGPGTRLTVT.

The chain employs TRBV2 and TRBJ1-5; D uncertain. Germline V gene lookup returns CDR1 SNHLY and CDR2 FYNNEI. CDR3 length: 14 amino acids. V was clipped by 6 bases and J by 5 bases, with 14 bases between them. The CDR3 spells CASSKSLRDQPQHF. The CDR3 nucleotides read TGTGCCAGCAGCAAAAGTTTGAGGGATCAGCCCCAGCATTTT.

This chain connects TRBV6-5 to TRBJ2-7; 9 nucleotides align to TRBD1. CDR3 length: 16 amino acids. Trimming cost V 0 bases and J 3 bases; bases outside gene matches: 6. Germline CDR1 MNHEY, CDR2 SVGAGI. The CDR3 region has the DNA TGTGCCAGCAGTTACTCTGGGACAGGGCGTATCTACGAGCAGTACTTC. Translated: CASSYSGTGRIYEQYF.

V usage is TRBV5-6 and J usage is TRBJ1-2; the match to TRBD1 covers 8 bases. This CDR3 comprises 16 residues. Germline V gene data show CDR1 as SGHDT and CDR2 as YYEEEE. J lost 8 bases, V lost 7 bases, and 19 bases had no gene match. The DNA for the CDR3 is TGTGCCAGCGGATTATCCGGGACAGGATATTCGGGCGGCTACACCTTC. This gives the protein CASGLSGTGYSGGYTF.

Here the CDR3 DNA reads TGTGCCAGCAGCTGGGGGGGAAACACCGGGGAGCTGTTTTTT. This encodes CASSWGGNTGELFF. The chain is built from TRBV7-2 and TRBJ2-2; 7 bases agree with TRBD2. Trimming cost V 4 bases and J 2 bases; bases outside gene matches: 1. CDR1 is SGHTA, CDR2 FQGNSA, per germline. This CDR3 contains 14 residues.

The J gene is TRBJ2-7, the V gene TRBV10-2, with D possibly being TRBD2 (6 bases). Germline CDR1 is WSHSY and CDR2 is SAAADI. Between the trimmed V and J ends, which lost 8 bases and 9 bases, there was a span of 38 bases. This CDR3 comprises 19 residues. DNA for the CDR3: TGCGCCAGCTTACCCCGGGGCTCGGGCCCGCGGAGGGAGCATACCGGGCAGTACTTC. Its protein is CASLPRGSGPRREHTGQYF.

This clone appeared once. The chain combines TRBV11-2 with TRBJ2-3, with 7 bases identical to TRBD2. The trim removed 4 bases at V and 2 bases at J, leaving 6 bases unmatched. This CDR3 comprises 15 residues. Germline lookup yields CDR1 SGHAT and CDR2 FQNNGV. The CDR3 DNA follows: TGTGCCAGCAGCTCGGGACTACACTCCACAGATACGCAGTATTTT. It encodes CASSSGLHSTDTQYF.

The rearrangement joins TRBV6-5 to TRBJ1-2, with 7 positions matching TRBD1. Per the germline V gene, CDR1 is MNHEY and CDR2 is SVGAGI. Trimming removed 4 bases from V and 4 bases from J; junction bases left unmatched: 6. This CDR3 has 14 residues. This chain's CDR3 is CASSSTGQFYGYTF. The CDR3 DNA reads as TGTGCCAGCAGTTCCACGGGACAGTTCTATGGCTACACCTTC.

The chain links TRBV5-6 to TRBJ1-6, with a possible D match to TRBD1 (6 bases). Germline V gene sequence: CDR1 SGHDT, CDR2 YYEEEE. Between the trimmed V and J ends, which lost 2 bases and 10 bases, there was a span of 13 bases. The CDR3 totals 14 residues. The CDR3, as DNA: TGTGCCAGCAGCTTACCGCAGGGGAACTCACCCCTCCACTTT. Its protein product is CASSLPQGNSPLHF.

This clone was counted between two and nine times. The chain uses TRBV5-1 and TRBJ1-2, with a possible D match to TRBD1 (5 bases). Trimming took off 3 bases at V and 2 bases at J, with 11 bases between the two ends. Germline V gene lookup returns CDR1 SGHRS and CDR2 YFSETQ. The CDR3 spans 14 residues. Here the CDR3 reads CASSSPQGNYGYTF. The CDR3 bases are TGCGCCAGCAGCTCACCCCAGGGCAACTATGGCTACACCTTC.

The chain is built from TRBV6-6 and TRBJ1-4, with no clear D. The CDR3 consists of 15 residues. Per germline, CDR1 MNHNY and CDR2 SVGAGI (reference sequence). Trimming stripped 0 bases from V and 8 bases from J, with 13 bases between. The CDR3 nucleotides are TGTGCCAGCAGTTACTCGACCGAGGTGAGGGAAAAACTGTTTTTT. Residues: CASSYSTEVREKLFF.

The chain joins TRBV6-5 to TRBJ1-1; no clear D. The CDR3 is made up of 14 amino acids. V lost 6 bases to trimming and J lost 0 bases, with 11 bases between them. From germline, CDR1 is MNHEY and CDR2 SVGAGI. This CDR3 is CASSPPLVNTEAFF. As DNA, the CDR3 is TGTGCCAGCAGCCCCCCACTCGTGAACACTGAAGCTTTCTTT.

Here the CDR3 reads CASRSAQILLRGYTF. CDR3 sequence (DNA): TGTGCCAGCAGGTCCGCCCAAATCTTATTGAGAGGCTACACCTTC. This chain uses TRBV28 with TRBJ1-2; unclear D gene. Looked up from germline, CDR1 is MDHEN and CDR2 is SYDVKM. The V end was cut by 6 bases, the J end by 8 bases, with 22 bases between. This CDR3 is 15 amino acids long.

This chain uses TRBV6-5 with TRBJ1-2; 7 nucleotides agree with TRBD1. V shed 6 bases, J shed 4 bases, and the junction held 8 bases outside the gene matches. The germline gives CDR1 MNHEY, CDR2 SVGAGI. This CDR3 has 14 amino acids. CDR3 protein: CASSAGTVSYGYTF. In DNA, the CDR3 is TGTGCCAGCAGCGCCGGGACAGTCTCCTATGGCTACACCTTC.

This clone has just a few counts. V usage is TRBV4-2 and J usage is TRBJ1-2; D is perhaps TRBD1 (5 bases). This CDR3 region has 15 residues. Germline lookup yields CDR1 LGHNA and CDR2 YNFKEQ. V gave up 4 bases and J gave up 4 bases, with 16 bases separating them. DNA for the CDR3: TGTGCCAGCAGCCCTGCTCCCGGTGGGGCCTATGGCTACACCTTC. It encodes CASSPAPGGAYGYTF.

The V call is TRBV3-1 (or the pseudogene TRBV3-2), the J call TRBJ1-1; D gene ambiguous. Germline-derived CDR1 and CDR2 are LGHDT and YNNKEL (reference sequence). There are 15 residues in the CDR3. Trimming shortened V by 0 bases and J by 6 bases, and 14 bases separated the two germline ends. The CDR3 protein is CASSQELAVSPEAFF. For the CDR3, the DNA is TGTGCCAGCAGCCAAGAATTGGCCGTTAGCCCTGAAGCTTTCTTT.

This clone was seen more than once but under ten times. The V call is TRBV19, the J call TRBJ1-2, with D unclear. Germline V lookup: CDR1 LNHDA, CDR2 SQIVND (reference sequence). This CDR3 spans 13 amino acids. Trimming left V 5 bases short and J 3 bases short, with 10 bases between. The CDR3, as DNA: TGTGCCAGTAGTTGGAGTGGTGACTATGGCTACACCTTC. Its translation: CASSWSGDYGYTF. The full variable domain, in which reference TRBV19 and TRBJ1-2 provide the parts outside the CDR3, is DGGITQSPKYLFRKEGQNVTLSCEQNLNHDAMYWYRQDPGQGLRLIYYSQIVNDFQKGDIAEGYSVSREKKESFPLTVTSAQKNPTAFYLCASSWSGDYGYTFGSGTRLTVV.